The T cell receptor (beta chain) described here comes from a study of cytomegalovirus exposure and HLA in healthy donors. PCR employed 60 Vbeta and 13 Jbeta primers. Here immunoSEQ multiplex PCR was the method, and the copy in TCRdb shows in-frame clones only, minus some. The sample includes over 150,000 clones, about 79% of them seen just once. Study outcomes and limitations: Diagnosis of cytomegalovirus status made by the classifier reportedly showed high specificity and sensitivity. A later analysis linked a missense DCLRE1C variant to TCR beta V- and J-gene trimming. Overall, roughly 170 TCR beta chains were annotated as cytomegalovirus-associated.

The CDR3 runs 14 residues. Germline CDR1 is LNHNV and CDR2 is YYDKDF (reference sequence). V lost 1 base and J lost 7; bases outside the gene matches: 6. For this clone: The antigen remains undetermined.

Material for sequencing was PBMCs. This clonotype originated in a girl aged 2-10 years in good health and CMV-seropositive. The chain joins TRBV15 to TRBJ2-5, with TRBD2 matching over 7 bases. In DNA form, the CDR3 reads TGTGCCACCAGCAGAGGGGCGGGAGAAAGGACCCAGTACTTC. It translates to CATSRGAGERTQYF.